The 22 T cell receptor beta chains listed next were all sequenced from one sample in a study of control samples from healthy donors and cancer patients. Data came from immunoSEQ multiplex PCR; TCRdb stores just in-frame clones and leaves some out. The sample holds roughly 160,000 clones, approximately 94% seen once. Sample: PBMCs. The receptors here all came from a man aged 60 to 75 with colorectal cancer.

The CDR3 is CAISLRAGEETEAFF. The CDR3 nucleotides are TGTGCCATCAGTCTACGGGCAGGGGAGGAAACTGAAGCTTTCTTT. The chain has TRBV10-3 and TRBJ1-1, with D possibly being TRBD1 (6 bases). CDR1 ENHRY and CDR2 SYGVKD come from the germline V gene. This CDR3 contains 15 residues. V was pared by 5 bases and J by 5 bases, with 18 bases between.

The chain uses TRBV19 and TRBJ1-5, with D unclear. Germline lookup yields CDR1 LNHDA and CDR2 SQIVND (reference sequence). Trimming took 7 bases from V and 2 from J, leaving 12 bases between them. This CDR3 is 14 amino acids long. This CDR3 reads CASIPEGGNQPQHF. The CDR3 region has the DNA TGTGCCAGTATTCCCGAGGGAGGCAATCAGCCCCAGCATTTT.

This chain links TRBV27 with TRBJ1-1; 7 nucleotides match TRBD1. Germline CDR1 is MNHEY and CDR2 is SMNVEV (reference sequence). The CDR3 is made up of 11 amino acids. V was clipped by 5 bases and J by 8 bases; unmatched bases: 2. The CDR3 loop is CASSRQGEAFF. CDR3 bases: TGTGCCAGCAGTCGACAGGGCGAAGCTTTCTTT.

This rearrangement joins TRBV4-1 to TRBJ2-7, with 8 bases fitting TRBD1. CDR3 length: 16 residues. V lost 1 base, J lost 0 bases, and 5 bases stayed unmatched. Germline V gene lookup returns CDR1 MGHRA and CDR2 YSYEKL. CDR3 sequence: CASSQVPGGYSYEQYF. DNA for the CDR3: TGCGCCAGCAGCCAAGTGCCAGGGGGCTACTCCTACGAGCAGTACTTC.

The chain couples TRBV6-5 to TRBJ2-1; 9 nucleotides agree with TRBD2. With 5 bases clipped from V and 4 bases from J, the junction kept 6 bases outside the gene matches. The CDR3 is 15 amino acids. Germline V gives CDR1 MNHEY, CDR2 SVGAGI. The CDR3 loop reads CASSPERGVYNEQFF. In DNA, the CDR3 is TGTGCCAGCAGTCCTGAGCGGGGGGTTTACAATGAGCAGTTCTTC.

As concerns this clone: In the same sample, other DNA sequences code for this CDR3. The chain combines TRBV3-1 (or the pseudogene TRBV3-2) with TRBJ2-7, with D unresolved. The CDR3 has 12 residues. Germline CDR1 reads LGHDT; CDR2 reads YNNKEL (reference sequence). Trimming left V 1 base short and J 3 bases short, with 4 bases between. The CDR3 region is CASSQGGYEQYF. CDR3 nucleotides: TGTGCCAGCAGCCAAGGAGGCTACGAGCAGTACTTC.

The DNA for the CDR3 is TGTGCCAGCAGTTTATGGGAGTATGAAAAACTGTTTTTT. Its translation: CASSLWEYEKLFF. This rearrangement joins TRBV12-3 or TRBV12-4 to TRBJ1-4, with unresolved D. CDR3 length: 13 residues. V dropped 2 bases and J dropped 6 bases, with 7 bases sitting between them.

The chain's CDR3 is CASSLTGTGEILTF. DNA for the CDR3: TGTGCCAGCAGCCTGACCGGGACAGGGGAAATATTAACCTTC. The J gene is TRBJ1-2, the V gene TRBV9; 10 bases fit TRBD1. V was clipped by 4 bases and J by 14 bases; unmatched bases: 14. Looked up from germline, CDR1 is SGDLS and CDR2 is YYNGEE. The CDR3 is made up of 14 amino acids. The full variable domain, rest sourced from reference TRBV9 and TRBJ1-2, is DSGVTQTPKHLITATGQRVTLRCSPRSGDLSVYWYQQSLDQGLQFLIQYYNGEERAKGNILERFSAQQFPDLHSELNLSSLELGDSALYFCASSLTGTGEILTFGSGTRLTVV.

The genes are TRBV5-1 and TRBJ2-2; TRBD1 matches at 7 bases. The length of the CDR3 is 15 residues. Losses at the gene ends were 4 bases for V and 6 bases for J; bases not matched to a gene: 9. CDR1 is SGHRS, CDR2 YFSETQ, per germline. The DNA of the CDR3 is TGCGCCAGCAGCCTGGGGGACAGAAGGGCCGGGGAGCTGTTTTTT. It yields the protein CASSLGDRRAGELFF.

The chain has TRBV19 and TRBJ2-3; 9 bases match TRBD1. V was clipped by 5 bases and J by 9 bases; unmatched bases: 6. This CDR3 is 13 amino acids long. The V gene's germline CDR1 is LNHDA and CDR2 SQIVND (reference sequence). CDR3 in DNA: TGTGCCAGTAGTTCAACAGGGGGCAGGACGCAGTATTTT. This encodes CASSSTGGRTQYF.

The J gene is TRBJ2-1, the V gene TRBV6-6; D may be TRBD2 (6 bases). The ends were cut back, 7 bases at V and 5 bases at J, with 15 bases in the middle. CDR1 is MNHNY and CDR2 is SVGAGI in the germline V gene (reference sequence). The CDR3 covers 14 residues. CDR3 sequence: CASNQRRGNNEQFF. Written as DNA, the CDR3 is TGTGCCAGCAATCAGAGGCGGGGAAACAATGAGCAGTTCTTC.

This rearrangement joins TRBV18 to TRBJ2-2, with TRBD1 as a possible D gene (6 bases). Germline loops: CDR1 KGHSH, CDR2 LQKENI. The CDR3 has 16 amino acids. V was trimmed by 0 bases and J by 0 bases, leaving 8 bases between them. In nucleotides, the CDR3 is TGTGCCAGCTCACCACCCGGGACACCGAACACCGGGGAGCTGTTTTTT. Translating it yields CASSPPGTPNTGELFF.

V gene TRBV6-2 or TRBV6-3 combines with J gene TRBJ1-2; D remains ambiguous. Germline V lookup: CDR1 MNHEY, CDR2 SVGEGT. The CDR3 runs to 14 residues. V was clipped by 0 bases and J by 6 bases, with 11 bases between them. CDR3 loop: CASSYSPGRHGYTF. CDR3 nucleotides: TGTGCCAGCAGTTACTCGCCCGGAAGGCATGGCTACACCTTC.

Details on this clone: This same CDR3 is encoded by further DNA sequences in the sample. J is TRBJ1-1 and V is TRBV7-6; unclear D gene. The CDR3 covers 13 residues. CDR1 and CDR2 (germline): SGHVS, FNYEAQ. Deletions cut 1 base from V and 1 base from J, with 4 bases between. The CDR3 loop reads CASSLGENTEAFF. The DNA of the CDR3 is TGTGCCAGCAGCTTAGGAGAGAACACTGAAGCTTTCTTT.

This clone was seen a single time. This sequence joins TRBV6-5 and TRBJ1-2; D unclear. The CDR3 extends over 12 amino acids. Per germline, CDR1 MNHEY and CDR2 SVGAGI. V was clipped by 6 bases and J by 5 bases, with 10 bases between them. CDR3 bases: TGTGCCAGCAGCTCCCACCCTTATGGCTACACCTTC. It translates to CASSSHPYGYTF.

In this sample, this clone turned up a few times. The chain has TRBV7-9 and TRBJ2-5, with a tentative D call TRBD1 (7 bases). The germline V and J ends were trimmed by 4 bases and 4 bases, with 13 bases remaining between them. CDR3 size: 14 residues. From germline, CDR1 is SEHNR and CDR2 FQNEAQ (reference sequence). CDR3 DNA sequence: TGTGCCAGCAGCTCGCAGGGGGGAAGAGAGACCCAGTACTTC. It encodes CASSSQGGRETQYF.

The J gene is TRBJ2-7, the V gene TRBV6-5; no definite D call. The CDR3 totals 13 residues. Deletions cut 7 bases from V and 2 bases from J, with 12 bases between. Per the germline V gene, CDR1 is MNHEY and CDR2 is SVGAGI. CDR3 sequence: CASIQVKPYEQYF. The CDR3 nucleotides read TGTGCCAGCATCCAGGTTAAGCCCTACGAGCAGTACTTC.

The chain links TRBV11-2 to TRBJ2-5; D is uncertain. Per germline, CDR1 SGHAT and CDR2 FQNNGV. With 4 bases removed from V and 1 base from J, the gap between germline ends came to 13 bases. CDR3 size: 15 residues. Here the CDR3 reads CASSSPHMTQETQYF. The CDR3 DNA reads TGTGCCAGCAGCTCGCCCCATATGACCCAAGAGACCCAGTACTTC.

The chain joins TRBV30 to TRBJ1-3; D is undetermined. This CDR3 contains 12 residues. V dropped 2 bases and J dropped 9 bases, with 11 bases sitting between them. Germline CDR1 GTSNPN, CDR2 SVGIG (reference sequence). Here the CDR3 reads CAWSLVDTTIYF. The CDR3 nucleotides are TGTGCCTGGAGTCTGGTGGATACCACCATATATTTT.

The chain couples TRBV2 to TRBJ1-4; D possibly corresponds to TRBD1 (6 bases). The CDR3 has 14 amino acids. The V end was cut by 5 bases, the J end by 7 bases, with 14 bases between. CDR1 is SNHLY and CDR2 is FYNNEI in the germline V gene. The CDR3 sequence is CASSKGGASEKLFF. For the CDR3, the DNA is TGTGCCAGCAGTAAGGGGGGGGCAAGTGAAAAACTGTTTTTT. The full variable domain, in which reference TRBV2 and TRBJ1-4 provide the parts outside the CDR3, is EPEVTQTPSHQVTQMGQEVILRCVPISNHLYFYWYRQILGQKVEFLVSFYNNEISEKSEIFDDQFSVERPDGSNFTLKIRSTKLEDSAMYFCASSKGGASEKLFFGSGTQLSVL.

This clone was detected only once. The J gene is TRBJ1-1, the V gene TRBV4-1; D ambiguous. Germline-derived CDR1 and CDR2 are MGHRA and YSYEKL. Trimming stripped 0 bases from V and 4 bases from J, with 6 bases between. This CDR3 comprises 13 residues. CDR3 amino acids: CASSQDFVTEAFF. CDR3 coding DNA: TGCGCCAGCAGCCAAGATTTCGTCACTGAAGCTTTCTTT.

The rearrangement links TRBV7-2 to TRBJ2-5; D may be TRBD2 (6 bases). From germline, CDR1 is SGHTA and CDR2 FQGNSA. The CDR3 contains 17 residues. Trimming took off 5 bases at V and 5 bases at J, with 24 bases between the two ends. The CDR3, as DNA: TGTGCCAGCAGCCCTCCTAACGAGCGGGTGCGTCGGGAGACCCAGTACTTC. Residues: CASSPPNERVRRETQYF. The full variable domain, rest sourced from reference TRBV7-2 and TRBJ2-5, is GAGVSQSPSNKVTEKGKDVELRCDPISGHTALYWYRQSLGQGLEFLIYFQGNSAPDKSGLPSDRFSAERTGGSVSTLTIQRTQQEDSAVYLCASSPPNERVRRETQYFGPGTRLLVL.